This TCR beta chain derives from a study of metastatic and nonmetastatic thyroid tumors. For the study at large: Malignant thyroid and benign thyroid patients provided blood and tumor or nodule tissue whose repertoires were compared.

The germline V gene has CDR1 LGHNA and CDR2 YNFKEQ. V was pared by 4 bases and J by 9 bases, with 12 bases of the junction left unmatched. This CDR3 has 15 amino acids. Treatment of any kind had been given to no patient before thyroid surgery. TCRdb redid the clone calls on the PCR reads using MiXCR. Of tens of thousands of clones listed, about 20% were seen once; the top ten hold under 9.5%. The chain combines TRBV4-2 with TRBJ2-1; 7 bases fit TRBD2. The TCR originated in a female donor with papillary thyroid cancer or a benign thyroid nodule (not recorded which). Some clones in this sample may be carry-over from other donors' samples. Source material: blood. CDR3 sequence (DNA): TGTGCCAGCAGCCCTTCGAAGGGAGGGCCGAGTGAGCAGTTCTTC. It is translated as CASSPSKGGPSEQFF.